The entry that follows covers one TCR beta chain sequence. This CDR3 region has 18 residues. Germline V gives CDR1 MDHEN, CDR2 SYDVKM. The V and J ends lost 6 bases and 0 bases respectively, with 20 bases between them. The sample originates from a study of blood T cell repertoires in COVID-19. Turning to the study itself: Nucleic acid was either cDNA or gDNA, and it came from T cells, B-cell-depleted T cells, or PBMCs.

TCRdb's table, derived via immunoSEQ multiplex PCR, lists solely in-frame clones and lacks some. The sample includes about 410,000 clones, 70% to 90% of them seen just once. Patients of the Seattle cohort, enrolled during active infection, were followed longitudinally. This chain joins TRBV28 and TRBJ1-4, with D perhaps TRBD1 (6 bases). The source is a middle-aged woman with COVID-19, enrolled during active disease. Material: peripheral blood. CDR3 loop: CASRKTGQTLATNEKLFF. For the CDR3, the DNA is TGTGCCAGCAGGAAGACCGGACAGACCCTTGCAACTAATGAAAAACTGTTTTTT.